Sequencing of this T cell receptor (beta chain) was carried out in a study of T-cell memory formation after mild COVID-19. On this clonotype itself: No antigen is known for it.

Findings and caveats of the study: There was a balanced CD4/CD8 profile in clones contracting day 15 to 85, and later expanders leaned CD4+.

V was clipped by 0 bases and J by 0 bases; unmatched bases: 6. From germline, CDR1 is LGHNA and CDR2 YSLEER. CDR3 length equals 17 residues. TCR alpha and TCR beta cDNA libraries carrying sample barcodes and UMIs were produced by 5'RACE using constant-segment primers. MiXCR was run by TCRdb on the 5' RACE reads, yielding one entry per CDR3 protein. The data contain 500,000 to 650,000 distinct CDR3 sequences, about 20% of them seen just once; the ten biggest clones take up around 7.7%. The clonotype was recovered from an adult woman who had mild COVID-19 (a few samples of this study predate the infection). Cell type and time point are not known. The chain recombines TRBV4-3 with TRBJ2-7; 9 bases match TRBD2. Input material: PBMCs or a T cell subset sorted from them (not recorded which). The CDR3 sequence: CASSQDRSSGTSYEQYF. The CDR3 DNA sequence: TGCGCCAGCAGCCAAGATCGCTCTAGCGGGACCTCCTACGAGCAGTACTTC.